This TCR beta chain appears in the sequencing data of a study of T-cell reconstitution after alpha-beta-depleted transplantation in children (dated by TCRdb to the mid-2010s). In terms of the full investigation: Using TCR repertoire profiling, the study quantitatively followed how T-cell immune reconstitution unfolded in children after TCRalphabeta/CD19-depleted allogeneic hematopoietic cell transplantation.

From the cysteine through the phenylalanine, the CDR3 covers 17 amino acids. The entry retains the CDR3 DNA only, 51 bases that are in frame from base 1. The germline V gene sets CDR1 to LGHNA and CDR2 to YSLEER. The trim is 1 base for V and 4 bases for J, with a gap of 16 bases between the germline ends. Libraries were prepared through PCR. Reads for this sample came from an Illumina HiSeq 2500. Molecular barcoding was employed in the preparation of TCR libraries, with unique molecular identifiers being used to normalize TCRbeta repertoire quantification. The raw public data were reprocessed by TCRdb itself: fastp quality trimming at Q25, MiXCR clonotype calling, in-frame beta chains only. Rows with a matching CDR3 protein are joined into one entry that keeps the most common DNA and genes. In this sample the table shows some 200,000 distinct CDR3 sequences, approximately 9% of which occur a single time. The ten top clones hold around 6.2% of the sample.

There are many counts of this clonotype. The target of this receptor is not known. No qualities accompany the bases; no much larger clone lies one base away. The sample was PBMCs from the stem cell graft donor, taken from the stem cell graft. The rearranged segments are TRBV4-3 and TRBJ2-2, with a weak D call of TRBD1 (6 bases match). This receptor was identified in a human donor who donated a stem cell graft to a child with acute lymphoblastic leukemia. The CDR3 region: CASSQGRQGQTTGELFF. The bases are TGCGCCAGCAGCCAAGGGCGGCAGGGGCAAACCACCGGGGAGCTGTTTTTT.